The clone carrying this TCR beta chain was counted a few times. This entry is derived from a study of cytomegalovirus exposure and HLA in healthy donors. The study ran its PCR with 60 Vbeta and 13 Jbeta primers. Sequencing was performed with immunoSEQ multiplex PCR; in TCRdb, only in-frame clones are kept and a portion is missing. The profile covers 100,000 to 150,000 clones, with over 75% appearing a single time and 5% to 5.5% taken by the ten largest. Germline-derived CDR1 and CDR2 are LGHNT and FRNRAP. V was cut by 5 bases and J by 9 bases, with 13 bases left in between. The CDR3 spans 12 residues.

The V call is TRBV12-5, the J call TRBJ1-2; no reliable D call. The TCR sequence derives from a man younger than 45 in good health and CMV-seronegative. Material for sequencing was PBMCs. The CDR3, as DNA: TGTGCTAGTGGTGACCCGCGGCGCCGCTACACCTTC. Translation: CASGDPRRRYTF.